At least ten counts were recorded for the clone carrying this TCR beta chain. Antigen unknown. The sample comes from a study of CD8 T cells in ankylosing spondylitis. Findings of the study overall: Significantly higher representation of disease-linked clones was reported for matched ankylosing spondylitis synovial fluid. Ankylosing spondylitis blood appeared to carry a characteristic TCR beta motif of fewer than 10 highly homologous variants. Existing reports had already noted some motif variants in reactive arthritis synovial fluid and blood.

Germline lookup yields CDR1 DFQATT and CDR2 SNEGSKA (reference sequence). Deletions cut 0 bases from V and 5 bases from J, with 16 bases between. The CDR3 is made up of 15 amino acids. Quantitative barcoded 5'-RACE was used to prepare TCR beta libraries. TCRdb passed the 5' RACE reads through MiXCR, listing each CDR3 protein once. The table includes more than 110,000 distinct CDR3 sequences, roughly 8% detected once. The sequence came from a male donor with ankylosing spondylitis. The rearrangement uses TRBV20-1 and TRBJ1-2; perhaps TRBD1 as D (5 bases). The specimen sequenced was synovial fluid, either unsorted or a sorted T cell fraction (not recorded which). CDR3 in amino acids: CSARDRSRTRYGYTF. CDR3 in DNA: TGCAGTGCTAGAGATAGGTCACGGACAAGATATGGCTACACCTTC.